A single TCR beta chain is shown here with its context. Its cognate antigen is unknown. These data belong to a study of radiotherapy plus CTLA-4 blockade in lung cancer. Study summary: The study recorded objective responses in around a sixth of patients and disease control in 31%. General study results and limits: In blood, early T cell clone dynamics reportedly predicted response best, together with interferon-beta.

Those with chemo-refractory metastatic non-small-cell lung cancer were treated with focal radiation combined with CTLA-4 blockade using ipilimumab. There are 15 residues in the CDR3. Germline values: CDR1 SGHRS, CDR2 YFSETQ. V was trimmed by 0 bases and J by 0 bases, leaving 7 bases between them. Assay: immunoSEQ multiplex PCR; the TCRdb copy retains only in-frame clones and omits some. Of approximately 69,000 clones in the sample, around 73% were seen once. The gene calls are TRBV5-1 and TRBJ2-1, with D possibly TRBD2 on 5 matching bases. This TCR was recovered from a human donor with non-small cell lung cancer who had a complete response to radiotherapy plus ipilimumab. The sequenced sample was peripheral blood, obtained from a patient treated with radiotherapy plus ipilimumab. Here the CDR3 reads CASSLGAASYNEQFF. CDR3 nucleotide sequence: TGCGCCAGCAGCTTGGGAGCGGCCTCCTACAATGAGCAGTTCTTC.